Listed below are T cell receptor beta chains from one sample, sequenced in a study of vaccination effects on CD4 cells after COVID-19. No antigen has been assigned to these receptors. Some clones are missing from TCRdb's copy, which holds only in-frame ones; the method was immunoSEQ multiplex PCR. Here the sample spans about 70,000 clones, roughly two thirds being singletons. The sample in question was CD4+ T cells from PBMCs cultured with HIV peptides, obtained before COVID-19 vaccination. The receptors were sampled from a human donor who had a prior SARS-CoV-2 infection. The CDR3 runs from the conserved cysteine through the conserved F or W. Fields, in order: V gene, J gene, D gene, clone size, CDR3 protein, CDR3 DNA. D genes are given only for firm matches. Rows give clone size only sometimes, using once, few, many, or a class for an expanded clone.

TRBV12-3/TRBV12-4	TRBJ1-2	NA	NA	CASSSTYYGYTF	TGTGCCAGCAGTTCCACTTACTATGGCTACACCTTC
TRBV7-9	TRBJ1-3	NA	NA	CASSFDSGNTIYF	TGTGCCAGCAGCTTCGACTCTGGAAACACCATATATTTT
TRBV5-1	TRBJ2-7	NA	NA	CASSSLRPMKQDASSYEQYF	TGCGCCAGCAGCTCACTTAGACCTATGAAACAGGACGCTAGCTCCTACGAGCAGTACTTC
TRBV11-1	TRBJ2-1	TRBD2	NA	CASSLLTSGPYNEQFF	TGTGCCAGCAGCTTATTGACTAGCGGCCCTTACAATGAGCAGTTCTTC
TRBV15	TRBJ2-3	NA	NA	CATSSGETVTDTQYF	TGTGCCACCAGCAGCGGCGAGACAGTCACAGATACGCAGTATTTT
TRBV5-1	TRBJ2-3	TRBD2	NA	CARRRTSGTIYSTDTQYF	TGCGCCAGGCGGCGGACTAGCGGGACGATTTATAGCACAGATACGCAGTATTTT
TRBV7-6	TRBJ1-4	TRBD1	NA	CASSLPTGDPVEKLFF	TGTGCCAGCAGCCTCCCCACAGGGGACCCAGTTGAAAAACTGTTTTTT
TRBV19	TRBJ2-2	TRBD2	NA	CASSMGPSGGIANTGELFF	TGTGCCAGTAGTATGGGCCCTAGCGGGGGGATCGCGAACACCGGGGAGCTGTTTTTT
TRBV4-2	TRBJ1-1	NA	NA	CASSQDPGETEAFF	TGTGCCAGCAGCCAAGATCCCGGGGAGACTGAAGCTTTCTTT
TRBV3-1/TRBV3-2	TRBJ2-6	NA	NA	CASSRRSSGANVLTF	TGTGCCAGCAGCAGACGGAGTTCTGGGGCCAACGTCCTGACTTTC
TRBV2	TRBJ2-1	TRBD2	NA	CASSTRAGTSGRWDEQFF	TGTGCCAGCAGCACCAGAGCCGGGACTAGCGGGAGGTGGGATGAGCAGTTCTTC
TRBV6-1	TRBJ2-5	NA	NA	CASSERLLARGVQGETQYF	TGTGCCAGCAGTGAACGCTTGTTGGCCAGGGGAGTCCAGGGTGAGACCCAGTACTTC
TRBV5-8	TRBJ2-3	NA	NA	CASSLDSASTDTQYF	TGTGCCAGCAGCTTGGACTCGGCTAGCACAGATACGCAGTATTTT
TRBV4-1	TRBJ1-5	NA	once	CASSQVFTEHSNQPQHF	TGCGCCAGCAGCCAAGTCTTTACGGAGCATAGCAATCAGCCCCAGCATTTT